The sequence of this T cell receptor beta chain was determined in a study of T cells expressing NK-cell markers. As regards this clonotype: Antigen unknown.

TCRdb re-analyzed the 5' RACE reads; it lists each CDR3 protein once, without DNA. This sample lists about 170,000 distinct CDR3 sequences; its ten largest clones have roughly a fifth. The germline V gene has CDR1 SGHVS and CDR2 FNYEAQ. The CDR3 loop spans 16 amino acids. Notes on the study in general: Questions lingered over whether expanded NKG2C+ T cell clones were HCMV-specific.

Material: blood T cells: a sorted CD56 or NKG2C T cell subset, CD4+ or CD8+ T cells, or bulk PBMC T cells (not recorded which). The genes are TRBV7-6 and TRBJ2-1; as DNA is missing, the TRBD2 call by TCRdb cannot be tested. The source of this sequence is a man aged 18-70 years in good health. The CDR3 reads CASSPSFGTAYNEQFF.